This T cell receptor beta chain was sequenced for a study of T cell repertoires in cytomegalovirus infection. About the research overall: Shared public TCR beta signatures pointed to both CMV infection and a matching HLA type.

Study results and limitations: Cumulative public TCR beta family frequency identified CMV carriers with the relevant HLA. Clonotypes of TCR beta that were HLA-C-restricted and CMV-specific dominated the ex vivo response.

Trimming at V came to 3 bases and at J to 6 bases, leaving 5 bases not matched to a gene. Germline V gives CDR1 DFQATT, CDR2 SNEGSKA (reference sequence). The CDR3 contains 14 residues. TCRdb fed the reads into MiXCR, producing one record per CDR3 protein. The sample includes just under 550,000 distinct CDR3 sequences, approximately 26% of them seen just once. This clonotype turned up a few times. The antigen is not known. The origin of this receptor is a human donor in good health (CMV status not recorded). Some clones in this sample may be carry-over from other donors' samples. The chain combines TRBV20-1 with TRBJ2-7; 13 nucleotides align to TRBD2. Input material: PBMCs. The CDR3 loop is CSASMGLAGSEQYF. The CDR3 DNA reads as TGCAGTGCTAGTATGGGACTAGCGGGAAGCGAGCAGTACTTC.